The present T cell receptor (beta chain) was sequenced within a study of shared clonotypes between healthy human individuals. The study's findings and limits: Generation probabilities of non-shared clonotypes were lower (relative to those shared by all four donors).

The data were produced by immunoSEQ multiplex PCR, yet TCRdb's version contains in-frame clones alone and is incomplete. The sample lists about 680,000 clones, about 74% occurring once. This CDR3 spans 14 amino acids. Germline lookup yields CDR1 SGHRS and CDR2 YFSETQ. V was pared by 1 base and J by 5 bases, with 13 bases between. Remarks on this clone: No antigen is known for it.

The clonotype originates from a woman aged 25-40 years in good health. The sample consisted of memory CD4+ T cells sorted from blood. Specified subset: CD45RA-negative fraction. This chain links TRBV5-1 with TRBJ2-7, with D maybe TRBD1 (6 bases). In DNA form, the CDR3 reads TGCGCCAGCAGCTTGAGGCCACAGGGCAACGAGCAGTACTTC. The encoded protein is CASSLRPQGNEQYF.